This T cell receptor beta chain came from a study of blood T cell repertoires in COVID-19. The assay was immunoSEQ multiplex PCR, and TCRdb's table has in-frame clones only and misses some. This sample has tens of thousands of clones, with about 90% found just once. The length of the CDR3 is 15 residues. The ends were cut back, 7 bases at V and 1 base at J, with 14 bases in the middle. The germline CDR1 and CDR2 sequences are SGHRS and YFSETQ. The source of this sequence is a human donor in a cohort sampled during active COVID-19. V gene TRBV5-1 combines with J gene TRBJ2-2, with D maybe TRBD2 (7 bases). The specimen was peripheral blood. The CDR3 sequence: CASFGGQGNTGELFF. The CDR3 nucleotides read TGCGCCAGCTTCGGGGGGCAGGGGAACACCGGGGAGCTGTTTTTT.